The T cell receptor (beta chain) under discussion was sequenced for a study of somatic mutations in cytotoxic T cells in rheumatoid arthritis. Profiled with immunoSEQ multiplex PCR; TCRdb holds only in-frame clones, not every one. The table records more than 10,000 clones, roughly 70% of them present only once. The CDR3 runs 15 residues. Germline V gene sequence: CDR1 MNHEY, CDR2 SVGAGI. J lost 2 bases, V lost 6 bases, and 7 bases had no gene match. The sample was CD8+ T cells sorted from blood. This sequence joins TRBV6-5 and TRBJ2-7; 10 positions agree with TRBD2. The clonotype was recovered from a man in his fifties or sixties in good health. The CDR3 loop is CASRPTSGLTYEQYF. The CDR3 nucleotides are TGTGCCAGCAGACCGACTAGCGGGCTTACCTACGAGCAGTACTTC.